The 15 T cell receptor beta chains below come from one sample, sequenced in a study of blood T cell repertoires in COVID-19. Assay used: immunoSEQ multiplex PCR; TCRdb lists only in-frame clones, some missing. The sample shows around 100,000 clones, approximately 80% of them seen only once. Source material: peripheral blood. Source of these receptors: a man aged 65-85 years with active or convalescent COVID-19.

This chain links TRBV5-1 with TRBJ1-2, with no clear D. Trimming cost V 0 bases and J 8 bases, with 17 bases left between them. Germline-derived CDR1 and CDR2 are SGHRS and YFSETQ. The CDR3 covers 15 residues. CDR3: CASSLAPGNLGGYTF. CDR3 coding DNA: TGCGCCAGCAGCTTGGCGCCGGGGAATCTGGGGGGCTACACCTTC.

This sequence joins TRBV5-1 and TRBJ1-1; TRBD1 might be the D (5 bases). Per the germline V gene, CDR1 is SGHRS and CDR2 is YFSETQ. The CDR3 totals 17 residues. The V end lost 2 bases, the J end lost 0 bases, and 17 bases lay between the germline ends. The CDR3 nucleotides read TGCGCCAGCAGCTTAGGGAGGGGCCAAACGATGAACACTGAAGCTTTCTTT. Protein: CASSLGRGQTMNTEAFF.

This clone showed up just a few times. The CDR3 nucleotides are TGCAGCGTTGCGGGGGAAGGGGCCAAAAACATTCAGTACTTC. Translation: CSVAGEGAKNIQYF. The genes are TRBV29-1 and TRBJ2-4; D perhaps matches TRBD2 (6 bases). Germline V CDR1 and CDR2: SQVTM, ANQGSEA. The CDR3 extends over 14 amino acids. Trimming took 4 bases from V and 1 from J, leaving 11 bases between them.

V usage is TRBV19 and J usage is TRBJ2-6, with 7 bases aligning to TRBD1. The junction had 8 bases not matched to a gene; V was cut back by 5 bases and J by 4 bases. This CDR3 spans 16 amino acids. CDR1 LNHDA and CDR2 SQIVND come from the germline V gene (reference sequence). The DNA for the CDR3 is TGTGCCAGTAGTGGCCTGACAGGGAAAGGGGCCAACGTCCTGACTTTC. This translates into CASSGLTGKGANVLTF. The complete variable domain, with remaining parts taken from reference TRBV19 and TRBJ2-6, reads DGGITQSPKYLFRKEGQNVTLSCEQNLNHDAMYWYRQDPGQGLRLIYYSQIVNDFQKGDIAEGYSVSREKKESFPLTVTSAQKNPTAFYLCASSGLTGKGANVLTFGAGSRLTVL.

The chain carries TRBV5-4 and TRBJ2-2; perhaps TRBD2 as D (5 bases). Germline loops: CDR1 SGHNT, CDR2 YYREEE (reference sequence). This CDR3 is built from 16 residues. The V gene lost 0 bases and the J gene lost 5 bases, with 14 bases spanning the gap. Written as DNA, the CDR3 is TGTGCCAGCAGCTTGGCCGAGATGAGGGAAACCGGGGAGCTGTTTTTT. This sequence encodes CASSLAEMRETGELFF. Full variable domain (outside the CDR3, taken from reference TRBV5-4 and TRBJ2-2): ETGVTQSPTHLIKTRGQQVTLRCSSQSGHNTVSWYQQALGQGPQFIFQYYREEENGRGNFPPRFSGLQFPNYSSELNVNALELDDSALYLCASSLAEMRETGELFFGEGSRLTVL.

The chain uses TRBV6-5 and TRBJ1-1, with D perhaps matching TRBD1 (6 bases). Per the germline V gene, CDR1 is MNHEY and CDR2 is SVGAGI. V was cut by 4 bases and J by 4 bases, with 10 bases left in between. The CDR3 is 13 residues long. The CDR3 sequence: CASSSQGPTEAFF. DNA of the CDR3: TGTGCCAGCAGTTCACAGGGACCCACTGAAGCTTTCTTT.

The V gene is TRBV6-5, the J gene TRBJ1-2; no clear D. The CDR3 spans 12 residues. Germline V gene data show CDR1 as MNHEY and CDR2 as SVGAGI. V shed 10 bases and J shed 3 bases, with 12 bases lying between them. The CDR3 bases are TGTGCCACCCAAGAGGGTTACTATGGCTACACCTTC. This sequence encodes CATQEGYYGYTF.

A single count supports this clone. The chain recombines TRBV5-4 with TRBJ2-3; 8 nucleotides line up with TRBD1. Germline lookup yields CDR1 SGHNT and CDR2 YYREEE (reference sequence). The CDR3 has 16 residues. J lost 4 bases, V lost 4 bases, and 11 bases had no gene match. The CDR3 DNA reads TGTGCCAGCAGCCTCCGACAGGGGAGAGTCCCAGATACGCAGTATTTT. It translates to CASSLRQGRVPDTQYF.

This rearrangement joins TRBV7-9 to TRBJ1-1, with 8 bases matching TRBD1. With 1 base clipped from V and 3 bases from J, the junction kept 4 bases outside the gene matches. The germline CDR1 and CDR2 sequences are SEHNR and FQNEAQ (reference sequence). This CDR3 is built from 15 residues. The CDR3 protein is CASSLGQGADTEAFF. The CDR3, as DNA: TGTGCCAGCAGCTTAGGCCAGGGGGCAGACACTGAAGCTTTCTTT.

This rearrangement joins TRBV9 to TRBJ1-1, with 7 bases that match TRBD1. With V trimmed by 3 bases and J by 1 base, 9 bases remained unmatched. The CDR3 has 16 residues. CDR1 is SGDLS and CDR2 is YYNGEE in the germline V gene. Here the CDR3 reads CASSAHSGTANTEAFF. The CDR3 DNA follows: TGTGCCAGCAGCGCCCATTCCGGGACAGCGAACACTGAAGCTTTCTTT.

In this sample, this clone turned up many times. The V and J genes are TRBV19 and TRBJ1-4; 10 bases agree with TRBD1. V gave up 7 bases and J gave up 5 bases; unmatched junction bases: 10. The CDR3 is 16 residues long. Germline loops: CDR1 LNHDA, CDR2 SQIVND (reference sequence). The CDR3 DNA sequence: TGTGCCAGTACCCCCAGGGGGGGACAGGGGAATGAAAAACTGTTTTTT. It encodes CASTPRGGQGNEKLFF.

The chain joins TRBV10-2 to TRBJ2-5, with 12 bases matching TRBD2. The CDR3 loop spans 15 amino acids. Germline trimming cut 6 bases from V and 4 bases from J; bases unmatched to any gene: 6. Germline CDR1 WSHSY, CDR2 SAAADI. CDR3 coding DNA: TGCGCCAGCAGCTCGACTAGCGGGAGCCCAGAGACCCAGTACTTC. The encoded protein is CASSSTSGSPETQYF.

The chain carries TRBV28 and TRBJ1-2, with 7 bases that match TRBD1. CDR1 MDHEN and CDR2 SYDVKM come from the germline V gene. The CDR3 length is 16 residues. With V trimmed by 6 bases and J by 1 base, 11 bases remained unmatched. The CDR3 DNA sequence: TGTGCCAGCAGCCTCCTCGGACAGGTGATTAACTATGGCTACACCTTC. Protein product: CASSLLGQVINYGYTF.

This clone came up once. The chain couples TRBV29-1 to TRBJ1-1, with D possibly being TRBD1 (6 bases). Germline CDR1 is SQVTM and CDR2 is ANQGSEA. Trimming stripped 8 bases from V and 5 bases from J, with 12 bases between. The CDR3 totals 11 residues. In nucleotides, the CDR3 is TGCAGCACTGGGGGGGCGACTGAAGCTTTCTTT. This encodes CSTGGATEAFF.

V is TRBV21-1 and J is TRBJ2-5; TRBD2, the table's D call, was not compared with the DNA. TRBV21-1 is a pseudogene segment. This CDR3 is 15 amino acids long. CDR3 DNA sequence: TGTGCCAGCAGCAAAGCGCAAGAGTACCAAGAGACCCAGTACTTC. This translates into CASSKAQEYQETQYF.